This TCR beta chain came from a study of OX40 agonist ivuxolimab in advanced cancers. Study summary: Partial responses occurred in Three dose-escalation patients, one with hepatocellular carcinoma and two with cutaneous melanoma.

Blood sampling was done at baseline, cycle 4 day 1, and cycle 7 day 1. The CDR3 is made up of 17 amino acids. Trimming left V 6 bases short and J 7 bases short, with 24 bases between. CDR1 is SNHLY and CDR2 is FYNNEI in the germline V gene. In the case of this clone: Its antigen is not identified.

Generated by immunoSEQ multiplex PCR, the TCRdb table keeps only in-frame clones and is missing some. The table lists roughly 92,000 clones, around 91% of them singletons. Notes on the study in general: Nonresponders included some who also had low normalized T-cell clonal expansion. Compared with others, partial responders at 0.1-3.0 mg/kg displayed clonal expansion among the lowest.

The V and J genes are TRBV2 and TRBJ2-2; either TRBD1 or TRBD2 may supply D (5 bases each). The material was CD4+ or CD8+ T cells sorted from blood, obtained in a trial of the OX40 agonist ivuxolimab. This clonotype was sampled from an adult with an advanced solid tumor such as melanoma, head and neck, liver or kidney cancer. As DNA, the CDR3 is TGTGCCAGCAGAGAGCTTCCCGGGACCCTAATTTACGGGGAGCTGTTTTTT. Translating gives CASRELPGTLIYGELFF.